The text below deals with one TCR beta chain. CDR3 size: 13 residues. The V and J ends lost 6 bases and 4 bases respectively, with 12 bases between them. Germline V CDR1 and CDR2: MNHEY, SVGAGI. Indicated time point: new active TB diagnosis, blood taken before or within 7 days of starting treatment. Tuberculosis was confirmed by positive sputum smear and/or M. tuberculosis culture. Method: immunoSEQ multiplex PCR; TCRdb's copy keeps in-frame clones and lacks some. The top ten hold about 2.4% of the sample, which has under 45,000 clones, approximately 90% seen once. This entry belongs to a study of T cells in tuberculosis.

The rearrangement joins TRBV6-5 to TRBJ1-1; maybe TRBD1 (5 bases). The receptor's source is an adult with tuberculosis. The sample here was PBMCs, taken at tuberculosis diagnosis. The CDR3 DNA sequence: TGTGCCAGCAGCGTGGGGGGGGGCACTGAAGCTTTCTTT. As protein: CASSVGGGTEAFF.